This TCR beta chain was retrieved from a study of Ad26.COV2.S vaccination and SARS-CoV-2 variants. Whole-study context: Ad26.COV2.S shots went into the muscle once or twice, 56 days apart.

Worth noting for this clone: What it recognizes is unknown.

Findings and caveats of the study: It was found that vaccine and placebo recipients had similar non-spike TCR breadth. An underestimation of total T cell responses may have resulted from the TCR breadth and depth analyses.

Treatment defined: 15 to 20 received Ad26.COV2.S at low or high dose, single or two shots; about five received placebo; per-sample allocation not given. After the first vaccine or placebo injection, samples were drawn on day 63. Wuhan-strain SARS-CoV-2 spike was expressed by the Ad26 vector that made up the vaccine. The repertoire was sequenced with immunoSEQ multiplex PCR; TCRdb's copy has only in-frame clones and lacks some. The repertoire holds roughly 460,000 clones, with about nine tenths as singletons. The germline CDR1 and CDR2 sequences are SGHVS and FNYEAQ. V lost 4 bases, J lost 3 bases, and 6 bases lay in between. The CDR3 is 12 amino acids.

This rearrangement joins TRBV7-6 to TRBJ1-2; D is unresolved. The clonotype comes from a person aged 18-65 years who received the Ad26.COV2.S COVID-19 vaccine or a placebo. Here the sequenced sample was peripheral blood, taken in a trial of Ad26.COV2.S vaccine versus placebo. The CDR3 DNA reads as TGTGCCAGCAGCTCGACGGACTATGGCTACACCTTC. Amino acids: CASSSTDYGYTF.